Shown below are 24 T cell receptor beta chains from a single sample sequenced in a study of OX40 agonist ivuxolimab in advanced cancers. The repertoire was sequenced with immunoSEQ multiplex PCR; TCRdb's copy has only in-frame clones and lacks some. The repertoire holds around 77,000 clones, with approximately 92% as singletons. The input for sequencing was CD4+ or CD8+ T cells sorted from blood, taken in a trial of the OX40 agonist ivuxolimab. These TCRs come from an adult with an advanced solid tumor such as melanoma, head and neck, liver or kidney cancer.

The J gene is TRBJ2-7, the V gene TRBV5-1; 15 bases map to TRBD2. Germline V CDR1 and CDR2: SGHRS, YFSETQ. V lost 4 bases to trimming and J lost 4 bases; unmatched junction nucleotides: 3. There are 15 residues in the CDR3. The CDR3 DNA reads as TGCGCCAGCAGCCCAGGGACTAGCGGGAGGTACGAGCAGTACTTC. This codes for CASSPGTSGRYEQYF.

The V and J genes are TRBV6-6 and TRBJ2-5; D call uncertain. Germline CDR1 reads MNHNY; CDR2 reads SVGAGI (reference sequence). The V end was cut by 5 bases, the J end by 5 bases, with 9 bases between. This CDR3 is built from 12 residues. CDR3 loop: CASSEDGETQYF. The DNA of the CDR3 is TGTGCCAGCAGTGAGGATGGGGAGACCCAGTACTTC.

The CDR3 nucleotides read TGTGCCAGCAGCGTCGGGGGGGGCTGGACCCAGTACTTC. Protein product: CASSVGGGWTQYF. This chain uses TRBV11-2 with TRBJ2-5, with TRBD2 matching 8 bases. The CDR3 has 13 residues. The V segment lost 5 bases and the J segment 7 bases; nucleotides outside the gene matches: 6. Germline V CDR1 and CDR2: SGHAT, FQNNGV.

The genes are TRBV5-1 and TRBJ1-1; TRBD1 matches 7 bases. The germline V gene has CDR1 SGHRS and CDR2 YFSETQ. The CDR3 is 15 amino acids. V gave up 0 bases and J gave up 2 bases; unmatched junction bases: 4. The CDR3 loop is CASSLDRGANTEAFF. CDR3 nucleotide sequence: TGCGCCAGCAGCTTGGACAGGGGAGCTAACACTGAAGCTTTCTTT.

CDR3 sequence: CASSVQGNEQFF. The CDR3 nucleotides are TGTGCCAGCAGCGTACAGGGGAATGAGCAGTTCTTC. The chain has TRBV7-9 and TRBJ2-1, with 7 bases fitting TRBD1. J gave up 7 bases and V 5 bases, and 2 bases lay outside the gene matches. Germline values: CDR1 SEHNR, CDR2 FQNEAQ (reference sequence). There are 12 residues in the CDR3.

This chain links TRBV7-2 with TRBJ2-2; no reliable D call. V was shortened by 1 base and J by 4 bases, with 10 bases between the two germline ends. This CDR3 comprises 15 residues. Germline V gives CDR1 SGHTA, CDR2 FQGNSA. In DNA, the CDR3 is TGTGCCAGCAGCTTAGTTGGGGTCGCCACCGGGGAGCTGTTTTTT. Protein sequence: CASSLVGVATGELFF.

The V gene is TRBV4-1, the J gene TRBJ2-3, with 10 nucleotides matching TRBD2. The germline gives CDR1 MGHRA, CDR2 YSYEKL. J gave up 1 base and V 0 bases, and 4 bases lay outside the gene matches. The CDR3 runs 17 residues. In nucleotides, the CDR3 is TGCGCCAGCAGCCAAGACAGAGGGACTAGCGGCACAGATACGCAGTATTTT. This codes for CASSQDRGTSGTDTQYF.

CDR3 sequence: CASSFGDRGRGYTF. In DNA form, the CDR3 reads TGTGCCAGCAGCTTTGGGGACAGGGGCAGGGGCTACACCTTC. The rearrangement uses TRBV7-9 and TRBJ1-2; 10 bases align to TRBD1. In germline, CDR1 is SEHNR, CDR2 FQNEAQ (reference sequence). The CDR3 is 14 amino acids. J was trimmed by 8 bases and V by 3 bases; bases with no gene match: 6. The variable domain in full, with the rest retrieved from reference TRBV7-9 and TRBJ1-2, is DTGVSQNPRHKITKRGQNVTFRCDPISEHNRLYWYRQTLGQGPEFLTYFQNEAQLEKSRLLSDRFSAERPKGSFSTLEIQRTEQGDSAMYLCASSFGDRGRGYTFGSGTRLTVV.

The chain has TRBV5-4 and TRBJ2-1; tentative D call: TRBD1 (6 bases). Per the germline V gene, CDR1 is SGHNT and CDR2 is YYREEE (reference sequence). This CDR3 region has 13 residues. Trimming took 0 bases from V and 9 from J, leaving 10 bases between them. The CDR3 DNA reads as TGTGCCAGCAGCTTGGCAGGGGTAAGTGAGCAGTTCTTC. Its protein product is CASSLAGVSEQFF. The full variable domain, completed using reference TRBV5-4 and TRBJ2-1, is ETGVTQSPTHLIKTRGQQVTLRCSSQSGHNTVSWYQQALGQGPQFIFQYYREEENGRGNFPPRFSGLQFPNYSSELNVNALELDDSALYLCASSLAGVSEQFFGPGTRLTVL.

V gene TRBV30 combines with J gene TRBJ2-5; no clear D. The CDR3 contains 13 residues. The germline V gene has CDR1 GTSNPN and CDR2 SVGIG (reference sequence). Trimming removed 1 base at V and 5 bases at J, with 11 bases between. The CDR3 nucleotides read TGTGCCTGGAGTGGTACCCTCAAGGAGACCCAGTACTTC. Protein sequence: CAWSGTLKETQYF. The variable domain in full, with the rest retrieved from reference TRBV30 and TRBJ2-5, is SQTIHQWPATLVQPVGSPLSLECTVEGTSNPNLYWYRQAAGRGLQLLFYSVGIGQISSEVPQNLSASRPQDRQFILSSKKLLLSDSGFYLCAWSGTLKETQYFGPGTRLLVL.

This clone occurred once. The chain is built from TRBV11-2 and TRBJ2-7; D unclear. V lost 7 bases and J lost 1, with 20 bases in between. CDR3 size: 16 residues. The germline V gene has CDR1 SGHAT and CDR2 FQNNGV. CDR3 nucleotide sequence: TGTGCCAGCATCGATCGACGGCAGGCCAATTCCTACGAGCAGTACTTC. This codes for CASIDRRQANSYEQYF.

V gene TRBV7-6 combines with J gene TRBJ2-1; perhaps TRBD2 as D (5 bases). Trimming removed 1 base from V and 0 bases from J, with 19 bases in between. The germline gives CDR1 SGHVS, CDR2 FNYEAQ. The CDR3 consists of 19 residues. CDR3 loop: CASSLEDSGRTSSYNEQFF. CDR3 sequence (DNA): TGTGCCAGCAGCTTAGAGGACTCTGGTCGTACAAGCTCCTACAATGAGCAGTTCTTC.

The chain employs TRBV11-3 and TRBJ2-6; the D gene is possibly TRBD1 (6 bases). V lost 5 bases and J lost 1, with 9 bases in between. In germline, CDR1 is SGHNT, CDR2 YENEEA. The CDR3 totals 15 residues. For the CDR3, the DNA is TGTGCCAGCAGCCCTACAGGGTCTGGGGCCAACGTCCTGACTTTC. This translates into CASSPTGSGANVLTF.

The V gene is TRBV5-1, the J gene TRBJ1-4; 9 bases align to TRBD1. V trimming: 6 bases; J trimming: 6 bases; junction bases outside the gene matches: 9. The CDR3 consists of 15 residues. Looked up from germline, CDR1 is SGHRS and CDR2 is YFSETQ. In DNA, the CDR3 is TGCGCCAGCACCGAACAGGGGGCGGGGGATGAAAAACTGTTTTTT. Translating it yields CASTEQGAGDEKLFF.

The V gene is TRBV10-2, the J gene TRBJ1-2; D not certain. V gave up 7 bases and J gave up 5 bases, with 8 bases separating them. The V gene's germline CDR1 is WSHSY and CDR2 SAAADI. The CDR3 consists of 11 residues. For the CDR3, the DNA is TGCGCCAGCACTTCGGGGTATGGCTACACCTTC. The encoded protein is CASTSGYGYTF.

CDR3 residues: CASSLGTGELFF. The DNA of the CDR3 is TGTGCCAGCAGCTTAGGTACCGGGGAGCTGTTTTTT. The chain recombines TRBV7-6 with TRBJ2-2; D uncertain. This CDR3 spans 12 amino acids. Trimming removed 1 base from V and 5 bases from J, with 2 bases in between. Germline V lookup: CDR1 SGHVS, CDR2 FNYEAQ.

V and J are TRBV2 and TRBJ2-1, with D perhaps TRBD2 (6 bases). The CDR3 runs 15 residues. Per the germline V gene, CDR1 is SNHLY and CDR2 is FYNNEI. Trimming removed 4 bases at V and 5 bases at J, with 15 bases between. CDR3 sequence (DNA): TGTGCCAGCAGTGGGAGGGCTAGGGCCCACAATGAGCAGTTCTTC. It yields the protein CASSGRARAHNEQFF.

The V call is TRBV28, the J call TRBJ1-2; D might be TRBD1 (5 bases). V was pared by 5 bases and J by 3 bases, with 7 bases between. Germline V gene data show CDR1 as MDHEN and CDR2 as SYDVKM. This CDR3 is 12 amino acids long. CDR3 nucleotides: TGTGCCAGCAGTCAGGGTGACTATGGCTACACCTTC. Its translation is CASSQGDYGYTF.

The genes are TRBV11-2 and TRBJ2-3; a possible D gene is TRBD2 (6 bases). The CDR3 has 15 residues. Trimming took off 5 bases at V and 4 bases at J, with 16 bases between the two ends. From germline, CDR1 is SGHAT and CDR2 FQNNGV. The CDR3 reads CASSRSGVVADTQYF. For the CDR3, the DNA is TGTGCCAGCAGCCGATCGGGGGTGGTTGCAGATACGCAGTATTTT.

This chain uses TRBV6-1 with TRBJ2-3; 9 bases line up with TRBD1. With 11 bases clipped from V and 4 bases from J, the junction kept 4 bases outside the gene matches. The CDR3 spans 12 residues. CDR1 is MNHNS and CDR2 is SASEGT in the germline V gene. CDR3: CAGGTGSDTQYF. DNA of the CDR3: TGTGCCGGCGGGACAGGGTCAGATACGCAGTATTTT.

The gene calls are TRBV19 and TRBJ2-1; 13 positions match TRBD2. This CDR3 has 15 residues. V was clipped by 5 bases and J by 5 bases; unmatched bases: 3. The germline V gene encodes CDR1 LNHDA and CDR2 SQIVND (reference sequence). CDR3 residues: CASSPLAGGDNEQFF. The CDR3 DNA is TGTGCCAGTAGTCCACTAGCGGGAGGGGACAATGAGCAGTTCTTC.

V and J are TRBV28 and TRBJ1-1; D remains unclear. The CDR3 totals 11 residues. V was trimmed by 9 bases and J by 1 base, leaving 6 bases between them. The germline V gene has CDR1 MDHEN and CDR2 SYDVKM. In DNA form, the CDR3 reads TGTGCCAGTATAGGGAACACTGAAGCTTTCTTT. It encodes CASIGNTEAFF.

A single count supports this clone. The chain combines TRBV5-1 with TRBJ1-6; weak D call: TRBD1 (6 bases). V was trimmed by 0 bases and J by 0 bases, leaving 10 bases between them. This CDR3 contains 17 residues. Looked up from germline, CDR1 is SGHRS and CDR2 is YFSETQ. The CDR3 region is CASSLDRDSSYNSPLHF. The CDR3 DNA sequence: TGCGCCAGCAGCTTGGACAGGGATAGCTCCTATAATTCACCCCTCCACTTT.

This clone appeared a single time. The chain couples TRBV6-5 to TRBJ1-2, with a tentative D call TRBD1 (6 bases). Germline CDR1 is MNHEY and CDR2 is SVGAGI. Trimming removed 5 bases from V and 6 bases from J, with 13 bases in between. This CDR3 has 13 residues. CDR3 DNA sequence: TGTGCCAGCAGTCCCCAGGGGAGGAATGGCTACACCTTC. Translating gives CASSPQGRNGYTF.